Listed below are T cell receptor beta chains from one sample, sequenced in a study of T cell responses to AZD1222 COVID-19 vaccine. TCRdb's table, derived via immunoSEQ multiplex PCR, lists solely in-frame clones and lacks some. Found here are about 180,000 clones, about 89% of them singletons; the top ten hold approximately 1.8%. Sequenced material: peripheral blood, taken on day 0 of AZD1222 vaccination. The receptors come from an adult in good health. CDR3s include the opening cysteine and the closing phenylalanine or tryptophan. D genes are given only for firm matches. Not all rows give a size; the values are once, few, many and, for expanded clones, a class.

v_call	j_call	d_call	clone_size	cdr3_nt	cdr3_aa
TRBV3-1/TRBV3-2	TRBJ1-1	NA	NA	TGTGCCAGCAGCCAGAGGGGGGCGAGCACTGAAGCTTTCTTT	CASSQRGASTEAFF
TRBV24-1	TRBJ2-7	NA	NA	TGTGCCACCAGTGATTTGCTGGGCGAGCAGTACTTC	CATSDLLGEQYF
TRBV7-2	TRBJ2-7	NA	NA	TGTGCCAGCAGCTTAGGTCCTAGCAGCCCCTACGAGCAGTACTTC	CASSLGPSSPYEQYF
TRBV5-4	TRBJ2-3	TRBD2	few	TGTGCCAGCAGCCTAGCGGGGGGGCCCCGAGGACAGTATTTT	CASSLAGGPRGQYF
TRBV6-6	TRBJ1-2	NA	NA	TGTGCCAGCAGTCCCGGCCCGACGGGGAAATACTATGGCTACACCTTC	CASSPGPTGKYYGYTF
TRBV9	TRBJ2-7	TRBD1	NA	TGTGCCAGCAGCGTAGGGGGGACAGGCTACGAGCAGTACTTC	CASSVGGTGYEQYF
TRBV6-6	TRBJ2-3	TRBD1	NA	TGTGCCAGCAGTGCAGGGGGAAGACGGGCAGATACGCAGTATTTT	CASSAGGRRADTQYF
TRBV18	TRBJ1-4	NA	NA	TGTGCCAGCTCGCCTGAACAGAGGCGTAATGAAAAACTGTTTTTT	CASSPEQRRNEKLFF
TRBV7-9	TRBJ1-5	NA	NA	TGTGCCAGCAGCGCCGGTAACGGCAATCAGCCCCAGCATTTT	CASSAGNGNQPQHF
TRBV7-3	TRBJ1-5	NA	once	TGTGCCAGCAGCTCGGGCCCCGGACAGCCCCAGCATTTT	CASSSGPGQPQHF
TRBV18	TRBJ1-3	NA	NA	TGTGCCAGCTCACCAGACAGTTTCTCGGGAAACACCATATATTTT	CASSPDSFSGNTIYF
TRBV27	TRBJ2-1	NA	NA	TGTGCCAGCAGTTTAGCGGGGAACCGCTACAATGAGCAGTTCTTC	CASSLAGNRYNEQFF
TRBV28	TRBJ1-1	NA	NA	TGTGCCAGCAGGGAGGGGGGCATGAACACTGAAGCTTTCTTT	CASREGGMNTEAFF
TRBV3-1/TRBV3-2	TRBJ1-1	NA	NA	TGTGCCAGCAGCCTACGGACAGTGAACACTGAAGCTTTCTTT	CASSLRTVNTEAFF
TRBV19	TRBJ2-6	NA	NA	TGTGCCAGTAGAGGCACAAATTCGGGGGCCAACGTCCTGACTTTC	CASRGTNSGANVLTF
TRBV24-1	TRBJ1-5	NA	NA	TGTGCCACCGCGAAAGGGGGTGGCAATCAGCCCCAGCATTTT	CATAKGGGNQPQHF
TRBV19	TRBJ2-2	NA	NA	TGTGCCAGTAATCTACTTTTCACCGGGGAGCTGTTTTTT	CASNLLFTGELFF
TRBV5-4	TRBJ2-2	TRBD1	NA	TGTGCCAGCAGCCGGGACAGGGAGTACACCGGGGAGCTGTTTTTT	CASSRDREYTGELFF
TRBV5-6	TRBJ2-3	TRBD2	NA	TGTGCCAGCAGCCATGACGCGGGAGCGGCAGATACGCAGTATTTT	CASSHDAGAADTQYF
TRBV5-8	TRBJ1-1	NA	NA	TGTGCCAGCAGCTTTACAGGGACCCACTTCATGAACACTGAAGCTTTCTTT	CASSFTGTHFMNTEAFF
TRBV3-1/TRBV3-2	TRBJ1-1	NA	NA	TGTGCCAGCAGCCAAGGAAGGGGTGGGAACACTGAAGCTTTCTTT	CASSQGRGGNTEAFF
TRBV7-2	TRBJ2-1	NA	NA	TGTGCCAGCAGCTTAGGATCCAGCGGGTACGGAAATGAGCAGTTCTTC	CASSLGSSGYGNEQFF
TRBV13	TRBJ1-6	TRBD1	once	TGTGCCAGCAGCGCCCGGGGACAGAGAGGGCACTATAATTCACCCCTCCACTTT	CASSARGQRGHYNSPLHF
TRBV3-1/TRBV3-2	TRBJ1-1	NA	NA	TGTGCCAGCATGTTGGGGGCGAAGGCTGAAGCTTTCTTT	CASMLGAKAEAFF
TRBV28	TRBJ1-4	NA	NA	TGTGCCAGCAGTTTCACCGGGCAGAGCACTAATGAAAAACTGTTTTTT	CASSFTGQSTNEKLFF
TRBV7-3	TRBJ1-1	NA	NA	TGTGCCAGCAGCTTAAATATTAACACTGAAGCTTTCTTT	CASSLNINTEAFF
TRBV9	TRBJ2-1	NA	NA	TGTGCCAGCAGCGTAGGGTCGGACGGTAACAATGAGCAGTTCTTC	CASSVGSDGNNEQFF
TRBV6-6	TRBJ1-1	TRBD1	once	TGTGCCAGCAGTTACTCGGGGACAGGGAACACTGAAGCTTTCTTT	CASSYSGTGNTEAFF
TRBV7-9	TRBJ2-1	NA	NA	TGTGCCAGCAGCCCCGTGGGGGGGCCGAGGAATGAGCAGTTCTTC	CASSPVGGPRNEQFF
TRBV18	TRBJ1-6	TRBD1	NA	TGTGCCAGCTCACCCGGACAGGGTAATTCACCCCTCCACTTT	CASSPGQGNSPLHF
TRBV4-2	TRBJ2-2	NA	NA	TGTGCCAGCACACAACCGGGGGACACCGGGGAGCTGTTTTTT	CASTQPGDTGELFF
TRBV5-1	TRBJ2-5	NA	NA	TGCGCCAGCAGCTTGGATCAAGAGACCCAGTACTTC	CASSLDQETQYF
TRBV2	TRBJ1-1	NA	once	TGTGCCAGCAGCCAGACAGGTAGGACTTTCTTT	CASSQTGRTFF
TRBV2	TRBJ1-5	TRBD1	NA	TGTGCCAGCAAGAAGGACAGGGATCAGCCCCAGCATTTT	CASKKDRDQPQHF
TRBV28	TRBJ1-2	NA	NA	TGTGCCAGCAACTTAAGGGCCCCAGGGCCATCTAACTATGGCTACACCTTC	CASNLRAPGPSNYGYTF
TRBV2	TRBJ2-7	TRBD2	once	TGTGCCAGCAGTCCCACGACTAGCGGGAACTCCTACGAGCAGTACTTC	CASSPTTSGNSYEQYF
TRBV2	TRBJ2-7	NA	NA	TGTGCCAGCAGTGATCGGAGTCAGCCAGAGCAGTACTTC	CASSDRSQPEQYF
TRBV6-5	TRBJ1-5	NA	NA	TGTGCCAGCAGCTCGGGACGGATCAATCAGCCCCAGCATTTT	CASSSGRINQPQHF
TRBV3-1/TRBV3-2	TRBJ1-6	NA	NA	TGTGCCAGCAGCCCCCGTTCTATGCCCTATAATTCACCCCTCCACTTT	CASSPRSMPYNSPLHF
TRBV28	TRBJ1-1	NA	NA	TGTGCCAGCAGATGGGACAAGAACACTGAAGCTTTCTTT	CASRWDKNTEAFF